The T cell receptor (beta chain) described here comes from a study of blood T cell repertoires in COVID-19. As for the study in general: COVID-19 samples collected from the United States, Italy and Spain covered acute and convalescent phases. The analysed material was cDNA or gDNA that came from T cells, B-cell-depleted T cells, or PBMCs.

Authors' data handling: Counts of nucleated cells, estimated from reference gene primer amplification, were obtained. Method: immunoSEQ multiplex PCR; TCRdb's copy keeps in-frame clones and lacks some. That table gives V, J and clone size, and the DNA gave D and trimming. The sample includes about 370,000 clones, roughly 90% of them seen just once. Recruited during active infection, patients (from Seattle) were subsequently followed longitudinally. Trimming removed 1 base from V and 2 bases from J, with 10 bases in between. The CDR3 is 15 amino acids. From germline, CDR1 is SEHNR and CDR2 FQNEAQ (reference sequence).

Sequencing was performed on peripheral blood. This sequence was found in a woman younger than 45 with COVID-19, enrolled during active disease. The chain combines TRBV7-9 with TRBJ2-3; no clear D gene. CDR3 region: CASSLERPNTDTQYF. The CDR3 DNA reads TGTGCCAGCAGCTTAGAGAGGCCGAACACAGATACGCAGTATTTT. The variable domain in full, completed from reference TRBV7-9 and TRBJ2-3, reads DTGVSQNPRHKITKRGQNVTFRCDPISEHNRLYWYRQTLGQGPEFLTYFQNEAQLEKSRLLSDRFSAERPKGSFSTLEIQRTEQGDSAMYLCASSLERPNTDTQYFGPGTRLTVL.